This is a list of T cell receptor beta chains from one sample in a study of T cell repertoires in chronic hepatitis B. Clones were sequenced by immunoSEQ multiplex PCR, and TCRdb holds only the in-frame ones, with some missing. Its clone listing holds about 82 clones. The material sequenced was HBV core (core169) epitope-specific CD8+ T cells from PBMCs. The receptors were gathered from a human donor with chronic hepatitis B virus infection. The CDR3 runs from the conserved cysteine through the conserved F or W. D genes are given only for firm matches. Expanded clones get a size class; other rows say once, few or many, or leave the size out.

v_gene: TRBV5-1; j_gene: TRBJ1-2; d_gene: TRBD1; abundance: .; CDR3nt: TGCGCCAGCAGCTTGGCTACAGGGGAATTAAATGGCTACACCTTC; CDR3aa: CASSLATGELNGYTF
v_gene: TRBV27; j_gene: TRBJ1-2; d_gene: .; abundance: .; CDR3nt: TGTGCCAGCAGTTTCGGGCAAGACTATGGCTACACCTTC; CDR3aa: CASSFGQDYGYTF
v_gene: TRBV9; j_gene: TRBJ1-6; d_gene: .; abundance: few; CDR3nt: TGTGCCAGCGGGGATTCCAATTCACCCCTCCACTTT; CDR3aa: CASGDSNSPLHF
v_gene: TRBV7-9; j_gene: TRBJ1-4; d_gene: TRBD1; abundance: .; CDR3nt: TGTGCCAGCAGCTCAATCGGACAGGGGCTAAATGAAAAACTGTTTTTT; CDR3aa: CASSSIGQGLNEKLFF
v_gene: TRBV28; j_gene: TRBJ2-2; d_gene: TRBD1; abundance: few; CDR3nt: TGTGCCAGCAGTTCGGGACAGGGGCGAACCGGGGAGCTGTTTTTT; CDR3aa: CASSSGQGRTGELFF
v_gene: TRBV30; j_gene: TRBJ2-1; d_gene: .; abundance: .; CDR3nt: TGTGCCTGGAGTGTCGTCGGGGGCGATGAGCAGTTCTTC; CDR3aa: CAWSVVGGDEQFF
v_gene: TRBV30; j_gene: TRBJ1-1; d_gene: .; abundance: .; CDR3nt: TGTGCCTGGAGTCCTATTCCGGAGAATCGGAACACTGAAGCTTTCTTT; CDR3aa: CAWSPIPENRNTEAFF
v_gene: TRBV12-5; j_gene: TRBJ2-6; d_gene: .; abundance: .; CDR3nt: TGTGCTAGTGGTCGAAGGCGCAGGACAAAGTCGGGCCAACGTCCTGACTTC; CDR3aa: CASGRRRRTKSGQRPDF
v_gene: TRBV4-1; j_gene: TRBJ1-5; d_gene: .; abundance: .; CDR3nt: TGCGCCAGCAGCCTAATAGGGACGGCGAGCAATCAGCCCCAGCATTTT; CDR3aa: CASSLIGTASNQPQHF
v_gene: TRBV7-9; j_gene: TRBJ2-1; d_gene: .; abundance: .; CDR3nt: TGTGCCAGCAGCACCTTATACAATGAGCAGTTCTTC; CDR3aa: CASSTLYNEQFF
v_gene: TRBV10-3; j_gene: TRBJ2-7; d_gene: TRBD2; abundance: .; CDR3nt: TGTGCCATCACTCCTAGCGGAGAAGCCTACGAGCAGTACTTC; CDR3aa: CAITPSGEAYEQYF
v_gene: TRBV28; j_gene: TRBJ2-2; d_gene: TRBD1; abundance: .; CDR3nt: TGTGCCAGCAGTCCCGGACAGGGGACTATCGGGGAGCTGTTTTTT; CDR3aa: CASSPGQGTIGELFF
v_gene: TRBV27; j_gene: TRBJ2-7; d_gene: TRBD2; abundance: once; CDR3nt: TGTGCCAGCGGGGGGGGACTACTATACTACGAGCAGTACTTC; CDR3aa: CASGGGLLYYEQYF
v_gene: TRBV27; j_gene: TRBJ1-4; d_gene: .; abundance: .; CDR3nt: TGTGCCAGCAGTTCTACTCTTTGGGACCGGGACACCGATGAAAAACTGTTTTTT; CDR3aa: CASSSTLWDRDTDEKLFF
v_gene: TRBV7-6; j_gene: TRBJ1-4; d_gene: TRBD1; abundance: .; CDR3nt: TGTGCCAGCAGCTCGAAGACAGGGAGGAATGAAAAACTGTTTTTT; CDR3aa: CASSSKTGRNEKLFF
v_gene: TRBV5-1; j_gene: TRBJ2-1; d_gene: .; abundance: .; CDR3nt: TGCGCCAGCAGCTTTAAAGGACCCAGGCTCCATGAGCAGTTCTTC; CDR3aa: CASSFKGPRLHEQFF
v_gene: TRBV28; j_gene: TRBJ1-1; d_gene: .; abundance: .; CDR3nt: TGTGCCAGCAGTTTTAAGATGAACACTGAAGCTTTCTTT; CDR3aa: CASSFKMNTEAFF
v_gene: TRBV7-9; j_gene: TRBJ2-3; d_gene: .; abundance: once; CDR3nt: TGTGCCAGCAGCTTAGTGGAGTGGGTGGGCGCAGATACGCAGTATTTT; CDR3aa: CASSLVEWVGADTQYF
v_gene: TRBV19; j_gene: TRBJ1-1; d_gene: .; abundance: .; CDR3nt: TGTGCCAGTAGTATAGGGTTCGGTACTTCGAACACTGAAGCTTTCTTT; CDR3aa: CASSIGFGTSNTEAFF
v_gene: TRBV28; j_gene: TRBJ2-1; d_gene: TRBD2; abundance: .; CDR3nt: TGTGCCAGCAGTTTAGGACTAGCGGGAGGGGATCGCGGCTACAATGAGCAGTTCTTC; CDR3aa: CASSLGLAGGDRGYNEQFF
v_gene: TRBV9; j_gene: TRBJ2-2; d_gene: .; abundance: .; CDR3nt: TGTGCCAGCATGAGGCCCGGAGGGGAGCTGTTTTTT; CDR3aa: CASMRPGGELFF
v_gene: TRBV2; j_gene: TRBJ2-7; d_gene: TRBD2; abundance: .; CDR3nt: TGTGCCAGCAGTGTCGGACCCGGACTAGCGGGAGACTACGAGCAGTACTTC; CDR3aa: CASSVGPGLAGDYEQYF
v_gene: TRBV9; j_gene: TRBJ1-6; d_gene: .; abundance: .; CDR3nt: TGTGCCAGCAGCGCTTCGAATTCACCCCTCCACTTT; CDR3aa: CASSASNSPLHF
v_gene: TRBV30; j_gene: TRBJ2-5; d_gene: .; abundance: .; CDR3nt: TGTGCCTGGAGTGTGTCTTTCGAGACCCAGTACTTC; CDR3aa: CAWSVSFETQYF
v_gene: TRBV21-1; j_gene: TRBJ1-2; d_gene: .; abundance: .; CDR3nt: TGTGCCAGCAGTGGGCTGTTAGCTACAGAGACCTATGGCTACACCTTC; CDR3aa: CASSGLLATETYGYTF
v_gene: TRBV7-8; j_gene: TRBJ2-3; d_gene: TRBD1; abundance: .; CDR3nt: TGTGCCAGCAGCTCCTACAGGGGTTCCACAGATACGCAGTATTTT; CDR3aa: CASSSYRGSTDTQYF
v_gene: TRBV28; j_gene: TRBJ2-1; d_gene: .; abundance: .; CDR3nt: TGTGCCAGCAGTTCGACTAGATATGAGCAGTTCTTC; CDR3aa: CASSSTRYEQFF
v_gene: TRBV6-5; j_gene: TRBJ2-5; d_gene: TRBD2; abundance: .; CDR3nt: TGTGCCAGCCGGGAGGCCCAAGAGACCCAGTACTTC; CDR3aa: CASREAQETQYF
v_gene: TRBV4-1; j_gene: TRBJ2-3; d_gene: TRBD2; abundance: .; CDR3nt: TGCGCCAGCAGCCAACGCGGGGGTGGTGCCACAGATACGCAGTATTTT; CDR3aa: CASSQRGGGATDTQYF
v_gene: TRBV27; j_gene: TRBJ2-7; d_gene: .; abundance: .; CDR3nt: TGTGCCAGCAGTTTACAGTGGGGGAGGACAGGAGCCTACGAGCAGTACTTC; CDR3aa: CASSLQWGRTGAYEQYF
v_gene: TRBV30; j_gene: TRBJ1-2; d_gene: .; abundance: .; CDR3nt: TGTGCCTGGAGTAAGGGGGGAGCTAACTATGGCTACACCTTC; CDR3aa: CAWSKGGANYGYTF
v_gene: TRBV2; j_gene: TRBJ2-1; d_gene: .; abundance: .; CDR3nt: TGTGCCAGCAGTGTTGTTCATTGGGGTGAGCAGTTCTTC; CDR3aa: CASSVVHWGEQFF
v_gene: TRBV15; j_gene: TRBJ2-7; d_gene: TRBD1; abundance: .; CDR3nt: TGTGCCACGTCGACAGGGAACTACGAGCAGTACTTC; CDR3aa: CATSTGNYEQYF
v_gene: TRBV28; j_gene: TRBJ2-7; d_gene: .; abundance: .; CDR3nt: TGTGCCAGCAGAGGCGGGATCCCACTCACCTACGAGCAGTACTTC; CDR3aa: CASRGGIPLTYEQYF
v_gene: TRBV2; j_gene: TRBJ2-6; d_gene: .; abundance: once; CDR3nt: TGTGCCAGCACCTCTATTTCGGGACACCGGGCCAACGTCCTGACTTTC; CDR3aa: CASTSISGHRANVLTF
v_gene: TRBV6-1; j_gene: TRBJ2-7; d_gene: TRBD1; abundance: .; CDR3nt: TGTGCCAGCAGTGAAGCGGGTAGAGGGACAGGGGACTACGAGCAGTACTTC; CDR3aa: CASSEAGRGTGDYEQYF
v_gene: TRBV4-3; j_gene: TRBJ2-1; d_gene: .; abundance: .; CDR3nt: TGCGCCAGCAGCCAAGACCTACAGGGCAGTTTCGGTGAGCAGTTCTTC; CDR3aa: CASSQDLQGSFGEQFF
v_gene: TRBV7-3; j_gene: TRBJ1-1; d_gene: .; abundance: .; CDR3nt: TGTGCCAGCAGCTTATACGAGGGGATGAACACTGAAGCTTTCTTT; CDR3aa: CASSLYEGMNTEAFF